The 14 T cell receptor beta chains below come from one sample, sequenced in a study of T cells in Graves' hyperthyroidism and ophthalmopathy. TCR beta CDR3 regions were amplified from RNA transcripts. RT-PCR in the first round (using the HTBI primer set) targeted the TCR CDR3. Using its own MiXCR run on the multiplex PCR reads, TCRdb lists one record per CDR3 protein. The table shows 250,000 to 300,000 distinct CDR3 sequences, with roughly 15% occurring only once. Sequenced input: blood. Receptors originate from a woman in her thirties or forties with Graves' hyperthyroidism that later progressed to Graves' ophthalmopathy.

Ten or more counts support this clonotype. The chain uses TRBV6-1 and TRBJ2-1; D gene unclear. Germline V gene sequence: CDR1 MNHNS, CDR2 SASEGT. V lost 8 bases, J lost 0 bases, and 11 bases lay in between. This CDR3 is 14 amino acids long. The CDR3 nucleotides are TGTGCCAGCTCTCCCGGTAGCTCCTACAATGAGCAGTTCTTC. Protein: CASSPGSSYNEQFF.

This clonotype has just a few counts. With a much larger clone just one base away, this may be a read error. V is TRBV6-1 and J is TRBJ1-6; D remains unclear. CDR1 and CDR2 from the germline V gene are MNHNS and SASEGT. Trimming shortened V by 10 bases and J by 13 bases, and 14 bases separated the two germline ends. The CDR3 has 11 amino acids. Here the CDR3 reads CATNDPSPLHF. The CDR3 bases are TGTGCCACCAATGACCCCAGTCCCCTCCACTTT.

This CDR3 is CSVQDPTNEKLFF. CDR3 bases: TGCAGCGTCCAGGACCCAACTAATGAAAAACTGTTTTTT. This rearrangement joins TRBV29-1 to TRBJ1-4; D gene ambiguous. V was pared by 6 bases and J by 0 bases, with 8 bases between. Germline V gives CDR1 SQVTM, CDR2 ANQGSEA. This CDR3 comprises 13 residues.

The sample holds many counts of this clonotype. This sequence joins TRBV5-6 and TRBJ2-3; 10 bases fit TRBD2. Germline-derived CDR1 and CDR2 are SGHDT and YYEEEE. The CDR3 spans 15 residues. J lost 3 bases, V lost 5 bases, and 6 bases had no gene match. DNA for the CDR3: TGTGCCAGCAGACCGTATAGCGGGAGGACAGATACGCAGTATTTT. This gives the protein CASRPYSGRTDTQYF.

This clonotype appeared many times. The chain couples TRBV5-5 to TRBJ2-4, with D possibly being TRBD1 (6 bases). Germline CDR1 reads SGHKS; CDR2 reads YYEKEE (reference sequence). V was pared by 0 bases and J by 7 bases, with 17 bases between. There are 16 residues in the CDR3. The CDR3 DNA follows: TGTGCCAGCAGCTTGGTACTTGGTAGCGACAGGAACATTCAGTACTTC. Residues: CASSLVLGSDRNIQYF.

This clonotype turned up a few times. The chain has TRBV5-1 and TRBJ2-1, with D uncertain. Germline V lookup: CDR1 SGHRS, CDR2 YFSETQ. CDR3 length equals 14 residues. V lost 0 bases to trimming and J lost 5 bases, with 9 bases between them. The CDR3 nucleotides read TGCGCCAGCAGCTTGGTTTGGGGTAACAATGAGCAGTTCTTC. Translated: CASSLVWGNNEQFF. Variable domain in full (rest from reference TRBV5-1 and TRBJ2-1): KAGVTQTPRYLIKTRGQQVTLSCSPISGHRSVSWYQQTPGQGLQFLFEYFSETQRNKGNFPGRFSGRQFSNSRSEMNVSTLELGDSALYLCASSLVWGNNEQFFGPGTRLTVL.

Only a few counts were recorded for this clonotype. The chain recombines TRBV15 with TRBJ2-2; 8 positions match TRBD1. The V and J ends lost 0 bases and 6 bases, in that order; junction bases with no gene match: 3. CDR3 length equals 15 residues. The germline V gene encodes CDR1 LNHNV and CDR2 YYDKDF (reference sequence). The CDR3 region is CATSRELDRAGELFF. CDR3 DNA sequence: TGTGCCACCAGCAGAGAGTTGGACAGGGCCGGGGAGCTGTTTTTT.

This clonotype occurred many times. The V gene is TRBV7-8, the J gene TRBJ2-1; 11 bases match TRBD2. Germline V gives CDR1 SGHVS, CDR2 FQNEAQ. V was clipped by 1 base and J by 7 bases; unmatched bases: 6. The CDR3 runs to 16 residues. This CDR3 reads CASSLDPSGRINEQFF. CDR3 nucleotide sequence: TGTGCCAGCAGCTTAGATCCTAGCGGGAGGATTAATGAGCAGTTCTTC. The variable domain in full, with the rest retrieved from reference TRBV7-8 and TRBJ2-1, is GAGVSQSPRYKVAKRGQDVALRCDPISGHVSLFWYQQALGQGPEFLTYFQNEAQLDKSGLPSDRFFAERPEGSVSTLKIQRTQQEDSAVYLCASSLDPSGRINEQFFGPGTRLTVL.

The genes are TRBV4-1 and TRBJ2-3; tentatively, D is TRBD1 or TRBD2 (5 bases each). Trimming removed 2 bases at V and 10 bases at J, with 19 bases between. The germline gives CDR1 MGHRA, CDR2 YSYEKL. The CDR3 sequence is 15 residues long. The CDR3 DNA reads TGCGCCAGCAGCCAACTTCCGGGACCCGCCAATGCGCAGTATTTT. Its translation: CASSQLPGPANAQYF.

This clonotype was detected many times. The rearrangement uses TRBV6-6 and TRBJ2-5; 11 bases line up with TRBD1. V gave up 0 bases and J gave up 4 bases; unmatched junction bases: 4. CDR1 is MNHNY and CDR2 is SVGAGI in the germline V gene (reference sequence). The CDR3 is made up of 16 amino acids. The DNA of the CDR3 is TGTGCCAGCAGTTACTCAGGGGACAGGGGGGCAGAGACCCAGTACTTC. Its translation: CASSYSGDRGAETQYF.

This clonotype was found many times. V usage is TRBV5-1 and J usage is TRBJ2-6, with D tentatively TRBD2 (6 bases). This CDR3 spans 19 amino acids. Trimming pared 1 base from V and 1 base from J, leaving 18 bases between. Per germline, CDR1 SGHRS and CDR2 YFSETQ. The CDR3 protein is CASSLFWRVLGSGANVLTF. The CDR3 bases are TGCGCCAGCAGCTTGTTTTGGAGGGTTCTTGGATCTGGGGCCAACGTCCTGACTTTC.

This clonotype was counted many times. The chain joins TRBV9 to TRBJ2-3, with D maybe TRBD1 (6 bases). With 3 bases removed from V and 5 bases from J, the gap between germline ends came to 10 bases. Germline CDR1 reads SGDLS; CDR2 reads YYNGEE. The CDR3 has 13 residues. CDR3 in amino acids: CASSARGGDTQYF. In nucleotides, the CDR3 is TGTGCCAGCAGCGCAAGAGGGGGAGATACGCAGTATTTT.

Comments on this clonotype: This clone may be a read error of a much larger clone one base away. The genes are TRBV20-1 and TRBJ1-5, with D unresolved. The CDR3 is 16 amino acids. Germline V gene data show CDR1 as DFQATT and CDR2 as SNEGSKA (reference sequence). The CDR3 loop reads CSARVEGEVSNQPHHF. The CDR3 DNA sequence: TGCAGTGCTAGAGTTGAGGGAGAAGTAAGCAATCAGCCCCATCATTTT.

In this sample, this clonotype turned up a few times. This chain links TRBV19 with TRBJ2-5; D uncertain. Germline V gene lookup returns CDR1 LNHDA and CDR2 SQIVND (reference sequence). The CDR3 consists of 11 residues. V was cut by 3 bases and J by 5 bases, with 4 bases left in between. CDR3 sequence: CASSIRETQYF. The DNA of the CDR3 is TGTGCCAGTAGTATTCGGGAGACCCAGTACTTC.